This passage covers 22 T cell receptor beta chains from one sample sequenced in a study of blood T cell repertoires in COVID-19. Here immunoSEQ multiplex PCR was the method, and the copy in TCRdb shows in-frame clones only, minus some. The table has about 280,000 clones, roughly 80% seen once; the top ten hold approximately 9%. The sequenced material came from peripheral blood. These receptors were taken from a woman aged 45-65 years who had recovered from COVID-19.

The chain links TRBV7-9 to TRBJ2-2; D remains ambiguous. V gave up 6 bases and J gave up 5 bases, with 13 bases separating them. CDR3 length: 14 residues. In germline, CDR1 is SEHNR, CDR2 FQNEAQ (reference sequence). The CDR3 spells CASSFSSFTGELFF. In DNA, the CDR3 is TGTGCCAGCAGTTTTAGTAGCTTTACCGGGGAGCTGTTTTTT.

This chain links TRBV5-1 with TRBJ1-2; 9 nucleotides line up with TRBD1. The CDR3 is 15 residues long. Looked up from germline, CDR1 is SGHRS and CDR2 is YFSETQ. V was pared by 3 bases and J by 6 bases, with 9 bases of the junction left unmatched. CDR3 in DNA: TGCGCCAGCAGCTCGGGCGGGACAGGGCGTAATGGCTACACCTTC. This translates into CASSSGGTGRNGYTF.

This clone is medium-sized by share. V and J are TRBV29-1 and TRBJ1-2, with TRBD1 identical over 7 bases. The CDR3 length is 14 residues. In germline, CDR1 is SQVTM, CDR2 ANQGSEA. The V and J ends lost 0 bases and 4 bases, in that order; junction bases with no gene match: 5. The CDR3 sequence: CSVEDVRQGYGYTF. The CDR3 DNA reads TGCAGCGTTGAAGATGTTCGACAGGGCTATGGCTACACCTTC.

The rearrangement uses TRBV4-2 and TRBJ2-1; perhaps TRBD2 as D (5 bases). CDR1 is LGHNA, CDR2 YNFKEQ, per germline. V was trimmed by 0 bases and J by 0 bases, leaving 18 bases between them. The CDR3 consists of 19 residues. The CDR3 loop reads CASSQEGSGLLSSYNEQFF. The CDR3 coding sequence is TGTGCCAGCAGCCAAGAGGGTAGTGGACTCCTCAGCTCCTACAATGAGCAGTTCTTC.

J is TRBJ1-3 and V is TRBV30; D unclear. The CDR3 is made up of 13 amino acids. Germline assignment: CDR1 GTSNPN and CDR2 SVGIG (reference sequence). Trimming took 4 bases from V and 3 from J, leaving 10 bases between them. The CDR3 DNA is TGTGCCTGGAACCGGGGAAATGGAAACACCATATATTTT. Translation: CAWNRGNGNTIYF.

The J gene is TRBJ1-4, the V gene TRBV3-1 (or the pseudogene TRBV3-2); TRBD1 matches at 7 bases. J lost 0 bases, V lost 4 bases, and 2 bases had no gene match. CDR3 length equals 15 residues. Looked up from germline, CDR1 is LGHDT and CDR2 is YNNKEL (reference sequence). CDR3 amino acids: CASSPGQSTNEKLFF. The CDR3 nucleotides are TGTGCCAGCAGCCCGGGACAGTCAACTAATGAAAAACTGTTTTTT.

The CDR3 region is CASSPQQGAFDEQYF. The DNA of the CDR3 is TGTGCCAGCTCACCACAACAAGGGGCTTTCGACGAGCAGTACTTC. The chain carries TRBV18 and TRBJ2-7, with D perhaps TRBD1 (5 bases). V lost 1 base and J lost 5, with 15 bases in between. Germline V gives CDR1 KGHSH, CDR2 LQKENI. The CDR3 contains 15 residues. The full variable domain, rest sourced from reference TRBV18 and TRBJ2-7, is NAGVMQNPRHLVRRRGQEARLRCSPMKGHSHVYWYRQLPEEGLKFMVYLQKENIIDESGMPKERFSAEFPKEGPSILRIQQVVRGDSAAYFCASSPQQGAFDEQYFGPGTRLTVT.

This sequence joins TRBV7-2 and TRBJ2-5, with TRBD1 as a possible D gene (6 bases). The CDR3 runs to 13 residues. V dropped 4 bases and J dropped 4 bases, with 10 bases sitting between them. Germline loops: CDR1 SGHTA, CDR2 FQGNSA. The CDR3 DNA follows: TGTGCCAGCAGCTCACAGGGTTTAGAGACCCAGTACTTC. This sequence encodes CASSSQGLETQYF. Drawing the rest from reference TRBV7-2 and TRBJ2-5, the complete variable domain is GAGVSQSPSNKVTEKGKDVELRCDPISGHTALYWYRQSLGQGLEFLIYFQGNSAPDKSGLPSDRFSAERTGGSVSTLTIQRTQQEDSAVYLCASSSQGLETQYFGPGTRLLVL.

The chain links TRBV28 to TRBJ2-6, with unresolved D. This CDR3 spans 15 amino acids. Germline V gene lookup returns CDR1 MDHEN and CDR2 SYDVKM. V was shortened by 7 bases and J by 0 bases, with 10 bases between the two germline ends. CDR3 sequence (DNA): TGTGCCAGCACCACAACCAGCTCTGGGGCCAACGTCCTGACTTTC. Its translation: CASTTTSSGANVLTF.

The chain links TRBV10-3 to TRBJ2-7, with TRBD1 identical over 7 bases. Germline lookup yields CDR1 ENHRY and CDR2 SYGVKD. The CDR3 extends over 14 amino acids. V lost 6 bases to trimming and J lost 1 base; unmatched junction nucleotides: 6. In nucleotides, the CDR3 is TGTGCCATCAGACAGGGGCCCCGATCCTACGAGCAGTACTTC. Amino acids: CAIRQGPRSYEQYF.

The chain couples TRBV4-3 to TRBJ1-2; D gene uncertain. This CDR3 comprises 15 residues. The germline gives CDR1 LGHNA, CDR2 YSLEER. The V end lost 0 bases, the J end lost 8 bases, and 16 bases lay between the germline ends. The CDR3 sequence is CASSQDPGLGLGYTF. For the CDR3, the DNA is TGCGCCAGCAGCCAAGATCCAGGCCTCGGACTAGGCTACACCTTC.

CDR3 in DNA: TGTGCCAGCAGTGTCGGGGGAAACCGAGAGACCCAGTACTTC. Translated, it gives CASSVGGNRETQYF. The chain couples TRBV28 to TRBJ2-5; a weak D match, TRBD2 (6 bases). Trimming took off 5 bases at V and 4 bases at J, with 14 bases between the two ends. Germline CDR1 MDHEN, CDR2 SYDVKM. This CDR3 has 14 amino acids.

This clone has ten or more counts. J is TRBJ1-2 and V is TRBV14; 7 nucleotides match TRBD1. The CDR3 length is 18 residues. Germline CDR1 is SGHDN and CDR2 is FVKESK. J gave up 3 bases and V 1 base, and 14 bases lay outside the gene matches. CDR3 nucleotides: TGTGCCAGCAGCCAAGTTCCCACGACAGGGTCTGCAGACTATGGCTACACCTTC. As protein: CASSQVPTTGSADYGYTF.

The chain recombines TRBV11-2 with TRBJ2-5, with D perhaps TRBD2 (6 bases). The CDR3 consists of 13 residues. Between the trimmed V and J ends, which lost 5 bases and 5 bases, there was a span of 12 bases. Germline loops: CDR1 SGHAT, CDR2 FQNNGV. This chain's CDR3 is CASSPGGKETQYF. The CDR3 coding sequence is TGTGCCAGCAGCCCAGGAGGGAAGGAGACCCAGTACTTC.

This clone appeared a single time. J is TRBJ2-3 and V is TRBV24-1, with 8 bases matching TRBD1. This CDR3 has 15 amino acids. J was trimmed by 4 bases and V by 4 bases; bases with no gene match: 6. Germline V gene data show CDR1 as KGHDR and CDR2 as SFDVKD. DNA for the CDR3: TGTGCCACCAGTGACGCCCGACAGGGGTCAGATACGCAGTATTTT. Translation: CATSDARQGSDTQYF.

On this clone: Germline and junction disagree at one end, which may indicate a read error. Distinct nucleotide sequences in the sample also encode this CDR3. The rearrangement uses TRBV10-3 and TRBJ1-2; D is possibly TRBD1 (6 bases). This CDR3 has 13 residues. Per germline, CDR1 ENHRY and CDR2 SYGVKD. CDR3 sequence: CAISGSGEHGYTF. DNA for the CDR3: TGTGCCATCAGTGGTTCAGGGGAACATGGCTACACCTTT.

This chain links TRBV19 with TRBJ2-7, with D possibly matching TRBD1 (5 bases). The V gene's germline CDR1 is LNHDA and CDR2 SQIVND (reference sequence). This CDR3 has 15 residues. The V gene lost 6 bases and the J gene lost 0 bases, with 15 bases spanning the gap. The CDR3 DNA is TGTGCCAGTAGGTTCAAAGGACAAAGCTCCTACGAGCAGTACTTC. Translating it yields CASRFKGQSSYEQYF.

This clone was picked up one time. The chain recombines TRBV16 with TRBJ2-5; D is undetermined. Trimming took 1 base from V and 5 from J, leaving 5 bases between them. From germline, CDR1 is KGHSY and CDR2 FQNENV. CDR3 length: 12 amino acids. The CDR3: CASSQYSETQYF. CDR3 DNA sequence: TGTGCCAGCAGCCAATATTCGGAGACCCAGTACTTC.

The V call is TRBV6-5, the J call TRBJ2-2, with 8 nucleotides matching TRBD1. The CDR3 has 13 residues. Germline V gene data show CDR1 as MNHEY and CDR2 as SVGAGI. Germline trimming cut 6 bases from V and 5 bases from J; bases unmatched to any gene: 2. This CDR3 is CASSGQGTGELFF. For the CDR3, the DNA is TGTGCCAGCAGCGGACAGGGAACCGGGGAGCTGTTTTTT.

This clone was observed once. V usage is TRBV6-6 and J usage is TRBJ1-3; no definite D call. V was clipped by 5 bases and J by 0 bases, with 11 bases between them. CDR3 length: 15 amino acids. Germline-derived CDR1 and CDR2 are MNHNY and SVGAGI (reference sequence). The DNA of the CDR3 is TGTGCCAGCAGTGCTGACCGGAGCTCTGGAAACACCATATATTTT. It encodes CASSADRSSGNTIYF.

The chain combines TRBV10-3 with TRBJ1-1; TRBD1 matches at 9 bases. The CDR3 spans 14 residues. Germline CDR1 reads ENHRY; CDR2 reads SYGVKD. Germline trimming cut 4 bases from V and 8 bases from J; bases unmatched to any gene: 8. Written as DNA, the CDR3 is TGTGCCATCAGTGCCACAGGGACAGGGTGGGAAGCTTTCTTT. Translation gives CAISATGTGWEAFF.

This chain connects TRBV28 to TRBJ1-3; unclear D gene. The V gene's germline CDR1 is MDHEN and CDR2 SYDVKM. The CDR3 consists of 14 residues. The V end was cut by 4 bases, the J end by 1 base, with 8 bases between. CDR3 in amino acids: CASSSPGSGNTIYF. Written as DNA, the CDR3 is TGTGCCAGCAGTTCCCCAGGATCTGGAAACACCATATATTTT.